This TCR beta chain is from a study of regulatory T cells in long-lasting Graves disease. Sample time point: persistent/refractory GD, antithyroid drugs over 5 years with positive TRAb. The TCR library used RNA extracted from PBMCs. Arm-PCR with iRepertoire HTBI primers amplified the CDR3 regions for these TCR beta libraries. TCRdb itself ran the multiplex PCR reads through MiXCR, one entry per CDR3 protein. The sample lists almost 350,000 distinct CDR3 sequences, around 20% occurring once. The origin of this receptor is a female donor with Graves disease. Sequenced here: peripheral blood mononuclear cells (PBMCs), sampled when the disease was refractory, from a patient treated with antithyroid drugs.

CDR3 nucleotide sequence: TGTGCCACCAGTGATATGGGGCTAGGTGGCTACACCTTC. This codes for CATSDMGLGGYTF. This sequence joins TRBV24-1 and TRBJ1-2; possibly TRBD1 for D (5 bases). From germline, CDR1 is KGHDR and CDR2 SFDVKD. This CDR3 has 13 residues. Trimming cost V 3 bases and J 7 bases, with 11 bases left between them.